Listed here are 2 T cell receptor beta chains from one sample, sequenced in a study of cytomegalovirus exposure and HLA in healthy donors. The PCR used 60 Vbeta and 13 Jbeta primers. Some clones are missing from TCRdb's copy, which holds only in-frame ones; the method was immunoSEQ multiplex PCR. The sample includes around 200,000 clones, approximately 83% seen only once; the top ten take roughly 10%. Material for sequencing was PBMCs. These receptor sequences come from a woman between 45 and 65 years old in good health and CMV-seropositive.

The gene calls are TRBV15 and TRBJ2-5, with 10 bases identical to TRBD2. The CDR3 is 13 residues long. Germline assignment: CDR1 LNHNV and CDR2 YYDKDF (reference sequence). Trimming took 8 bases from V and 5 from J; bases not matched to a gene: 5. The CDR3 nucleotides read TGTGCCACCGAAGGGACTAGCGTGGAGACCCAGTACTTC. It is translated as CATEGTSVETQYF.

J is TRBJ2-5 and V is TRBV7-5; the DNA was not used to check the table's D call, TRBD1. TRBV7-5 is flagged as a pseudogene. This CDR3 has 16 residues. DNA of the CDR3: TGTGCCAGAAGCTTAGTCTCTCGGACATTACAAGAGACCCAGTACTTC. As protein: CARSLVSRTLQETQYF.